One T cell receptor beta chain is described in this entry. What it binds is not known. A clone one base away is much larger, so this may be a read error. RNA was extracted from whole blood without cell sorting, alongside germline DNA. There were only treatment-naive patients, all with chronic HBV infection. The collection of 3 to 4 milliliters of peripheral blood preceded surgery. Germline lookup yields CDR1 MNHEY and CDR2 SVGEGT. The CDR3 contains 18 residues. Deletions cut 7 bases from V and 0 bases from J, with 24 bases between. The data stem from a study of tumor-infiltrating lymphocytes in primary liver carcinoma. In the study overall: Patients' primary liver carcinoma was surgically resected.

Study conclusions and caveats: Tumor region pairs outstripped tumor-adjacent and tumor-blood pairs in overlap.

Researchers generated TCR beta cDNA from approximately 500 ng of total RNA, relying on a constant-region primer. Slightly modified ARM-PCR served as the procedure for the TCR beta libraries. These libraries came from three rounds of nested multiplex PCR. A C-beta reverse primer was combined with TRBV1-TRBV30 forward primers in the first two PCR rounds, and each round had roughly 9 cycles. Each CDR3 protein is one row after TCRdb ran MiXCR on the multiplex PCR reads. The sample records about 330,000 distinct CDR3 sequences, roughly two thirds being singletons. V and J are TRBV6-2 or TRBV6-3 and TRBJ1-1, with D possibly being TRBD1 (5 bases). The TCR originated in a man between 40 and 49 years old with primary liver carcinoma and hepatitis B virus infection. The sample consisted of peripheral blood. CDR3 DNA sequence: TGTGCCAGCACCACCAACCGGATAAGTGGGGGGATGAACACTGAAGCTTTCTTT. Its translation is CASTTNRISGGMNTEAFF.